This T cell receptor (beta chain) is from a study of T cells in tuberculosis. Method: immunoSEQ multiplex PCR; TCRdb's copy keeps in-frame clones and lacks some. The sample consists of about 34,000 clones, about nine tenths of them appearing once. CDR3 length equals 15 residues. Per germline, CDR1 SGHRS and CDR2 YFSETQ. The V segment lost 1 base and the J segment 3 bases; nucleotides outside the gene matches: 2. Sequencing was done on a sample of PBMCs. The receptor was isolated from a donor between 10 and 35 years old with latent tuberculosis or without tuberculosis infection. V is TRBV5-1 and J is TRBJ2-2, with TRBD2 identical over 8 bases. CDR3 nucleotides: TGCGCCAGCAGCTTGAGCGGGGGACACACCGGGGAGCTGTTTTTT. Amino acids: CASSLSGGHTGELFF.